Below are 4 T cell receptor beta chains sequenced from a single sample in a study of blood T cell repertoires in COVID-19. Data came from immunoSEQ multiplex PCR; TCRdb stores just in-frame clones and leaves some out. The data show some 260,000 clones, approximately 89% seen once. Sequencing was performed on peripheral blood. The receptors originated from a woman in her 30s with COVID-19, enrolled during active disease.

V and J are TRBV5-1 and TRBJ1-6; tentative D call: TRBD1 (6 bases). CDR3 size: 13 residues. CDR1 is SGHRS and CDR2 is YFSETQ in the germline V gene. With 3 bases removed from V and 9 bases from J, the gap between germline ends came to 10 bases. The CDR3 region is CASSSTRGSPLHF. The CDR3 DNA sequence: TGCGCCAGCAGCTCAACCAGGGGTTCACCCCTCCACTTT.

The chain couples TRBV4-1 to TRBJ1-4; TRBD1 matches 8 bases. The CDR3 totals 15 residues. Germline CDR1 reads MGHRA; CDR2 reads YSYEKL. V was clipped by 4 bases and J by 5 bases; unmatched bases: 6. The CDR3 region is CASSRGQGRNEKLFF. The CDR3 DNA reads TGCGCCAGCAGCCGCGGACAGGGCAGAAATGAAAAACTGTTTTTT.

DNA for the CDR3: TGTGCCAGCAGGGTGACTAGCGGGAGACAAAACATTCAGTACTTC. This sequence encodes CASRVTSGRQNIQYF. The genes are TRBV6-5 and TRBJ2-4; 12 bases map to TRBD2. The germline gives CDR1 MNHEY, CDR2 SVGAGI. V lost 6 bases and J lost 5; bases outside the gene matches: 5. CDR3 length: 15 amino acids.

The rearrangement joins TRBV14 to TRBJ2-5, with D hard to call. Trimming removed 0 bases from V and 3 bases from J, with 11 bases in between. The CDR3 extends over 15 amino acids. The germline gives CDR1 SGHDN, CDR2 FVKESK. The CDR3 loop reads CASSQDRGSKETQYF. As DNA, the CDR3 is TGTGCCAGCAGCCAAGACCGCGGCTCAAAAGAGACCCAGTACTTC.